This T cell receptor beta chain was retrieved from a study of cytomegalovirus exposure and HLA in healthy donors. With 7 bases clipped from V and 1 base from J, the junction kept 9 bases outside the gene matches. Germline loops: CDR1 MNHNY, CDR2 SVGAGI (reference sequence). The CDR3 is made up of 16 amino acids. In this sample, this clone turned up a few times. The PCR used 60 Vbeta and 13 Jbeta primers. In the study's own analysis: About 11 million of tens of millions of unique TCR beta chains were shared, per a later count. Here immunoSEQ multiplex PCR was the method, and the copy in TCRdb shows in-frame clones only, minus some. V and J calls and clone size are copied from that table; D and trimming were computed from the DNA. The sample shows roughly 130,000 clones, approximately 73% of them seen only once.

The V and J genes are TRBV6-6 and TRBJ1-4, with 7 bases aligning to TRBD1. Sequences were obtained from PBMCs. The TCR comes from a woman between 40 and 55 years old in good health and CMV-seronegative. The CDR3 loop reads CASTPNTGVTNEKLFF. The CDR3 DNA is TGTGCCAGCACCCCCAACACAGGGGTAACTAATGAAAAACTGTTTTTT.